The clone carrying this TCR beta chain was seen a single time. Profiled with immunoSEQ multiplex PCR; TCRdb holds only in-frame clones, not every one. The sample yields 150,000 to 200,000 clones, roughly 90% seen once. Per the germline V gene, CDR1 is LGHDT and CDR2 is YNNKEL (reference sequence). CDR3 size: 14 residues. V was shortened by 5 bases and J by 11 bases, with 21 bases between the two germline ends. The sample originates from a study of blood T cell repertoires in COVID-19. This TCR derives from a woman between 45 and 60 years old who had recovered from COVID-19. V is TRBV3-1 (or the pseudogene TRBV3-2) and J is TRBJ1-1; D may be TRBD1 (5 bases). Source material: PBMCs or T cells enriched from blood (not recorded which). Here the CDR3 reads CASSTLQGPRAAFF. The CDR3 DNA reads TGTGCCAGCAGCACGCTCCAGGGCCCCCGTGCTGCTTTCTTT.